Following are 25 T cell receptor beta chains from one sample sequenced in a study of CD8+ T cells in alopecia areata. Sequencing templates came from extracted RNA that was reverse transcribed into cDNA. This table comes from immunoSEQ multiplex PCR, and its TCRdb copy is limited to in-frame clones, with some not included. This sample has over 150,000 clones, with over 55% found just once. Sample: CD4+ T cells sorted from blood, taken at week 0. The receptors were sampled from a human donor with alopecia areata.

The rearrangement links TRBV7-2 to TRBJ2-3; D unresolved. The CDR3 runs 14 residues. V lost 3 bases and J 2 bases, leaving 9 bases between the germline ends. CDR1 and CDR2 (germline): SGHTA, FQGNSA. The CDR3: CASSFRPITDTQYF. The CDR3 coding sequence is TGTGCCAGCAGCTTTCGGCCCATCACAGATACGCAGTATTTT.

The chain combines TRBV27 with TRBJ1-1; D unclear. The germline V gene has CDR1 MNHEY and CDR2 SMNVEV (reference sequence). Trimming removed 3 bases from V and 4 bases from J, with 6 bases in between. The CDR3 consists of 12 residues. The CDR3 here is CASSFRGTEAFF. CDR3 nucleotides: TGTGCCAGCAGTTTCAGAGGCACTGAAGCTTTCTTT.

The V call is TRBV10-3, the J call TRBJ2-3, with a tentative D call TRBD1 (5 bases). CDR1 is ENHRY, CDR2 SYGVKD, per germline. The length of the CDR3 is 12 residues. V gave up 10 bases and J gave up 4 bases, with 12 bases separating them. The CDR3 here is CATQGSSDTQYF. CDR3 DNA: TGTGCCACCCAGGGTTCATCAGATACGCAGTATTTT.

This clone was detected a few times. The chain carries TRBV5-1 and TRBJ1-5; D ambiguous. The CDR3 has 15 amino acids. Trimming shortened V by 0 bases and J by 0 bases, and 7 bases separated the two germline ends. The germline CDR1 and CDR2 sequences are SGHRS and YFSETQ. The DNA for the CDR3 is TGCGCCAGCAGCTTGGACAGTTATAGCAATCAGCCCCAGCATTTT. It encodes CASSLDSYSNQPQHF.

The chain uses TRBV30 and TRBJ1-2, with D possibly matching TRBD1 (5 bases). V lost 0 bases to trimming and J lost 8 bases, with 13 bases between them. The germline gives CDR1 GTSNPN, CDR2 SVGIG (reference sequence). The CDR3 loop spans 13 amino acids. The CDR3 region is CAWSVLGVRGYTF. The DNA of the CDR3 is TGTGCCTGGAGTGTACTAGGGGTCCGGGGCTACACCTTC.

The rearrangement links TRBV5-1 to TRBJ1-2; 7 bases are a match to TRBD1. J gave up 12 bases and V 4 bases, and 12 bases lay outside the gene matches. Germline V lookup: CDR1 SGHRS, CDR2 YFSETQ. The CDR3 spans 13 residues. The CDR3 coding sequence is TGCGCCAGCAGCGCGGGACAGCCGACGCAGAACACCTTC. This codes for CASSAGQPTQNTF.

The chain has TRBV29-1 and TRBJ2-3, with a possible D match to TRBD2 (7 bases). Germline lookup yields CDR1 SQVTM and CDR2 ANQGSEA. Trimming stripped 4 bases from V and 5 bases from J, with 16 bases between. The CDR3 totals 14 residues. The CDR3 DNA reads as TGCAGCGTTGTCCGAGGGGGGGCTAGAGATACGCAGTATTTT. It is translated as CSVVRGGARDTQYF.

The CDR3 DNA is TGTGCCAGCAGTGAGTCAGGGGCCAACATTCAGTACTTC. This sequence encodes CASSESGANIQYF. This sequence joins TRBV2 and TRBJ2-4, with D perhaps matching TRBD1 (6 bases). CDR3 length: 13 amino acids. Per germline, CDR1 SNHLY and CDR2 FYNNEI. V was trimmed by 3 bases and J by 7 bases, leaving 10 bases between them.

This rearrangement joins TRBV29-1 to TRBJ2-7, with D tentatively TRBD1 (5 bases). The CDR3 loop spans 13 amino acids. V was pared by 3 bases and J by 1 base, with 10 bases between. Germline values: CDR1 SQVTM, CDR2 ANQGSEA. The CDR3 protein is CSVETAKSYEQYF. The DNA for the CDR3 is TGCAGCGTTGAGACAGCCAAATCCTACGAGCAGTACTTC.

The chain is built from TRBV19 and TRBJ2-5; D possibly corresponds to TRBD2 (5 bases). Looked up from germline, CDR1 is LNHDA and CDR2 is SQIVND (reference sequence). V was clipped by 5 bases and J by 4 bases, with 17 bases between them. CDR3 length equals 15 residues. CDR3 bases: TGTGCCAGTAGTTGGGCTAGCTCCCCGGGAGAGACCCAGTACTTC. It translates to CASSWASSPGETQYF.

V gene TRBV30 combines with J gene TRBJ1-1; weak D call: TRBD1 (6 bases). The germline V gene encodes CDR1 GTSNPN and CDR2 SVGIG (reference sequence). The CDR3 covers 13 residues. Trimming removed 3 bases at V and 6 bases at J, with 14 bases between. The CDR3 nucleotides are TGTGCCTGGAGGGGGGCCCAGGGCGCTGAAGCTTTCTTT. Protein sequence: CAWRGAQGAEAFF.

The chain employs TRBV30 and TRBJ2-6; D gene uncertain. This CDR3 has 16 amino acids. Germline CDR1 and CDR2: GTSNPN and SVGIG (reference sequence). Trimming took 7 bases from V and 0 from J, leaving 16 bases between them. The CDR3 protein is CASQGPFLSGANVLTF. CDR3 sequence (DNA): TGTGCCTCCCAAGGGCCATTTCTCTCTGGGGCCAACGTCCTGACTTTC.

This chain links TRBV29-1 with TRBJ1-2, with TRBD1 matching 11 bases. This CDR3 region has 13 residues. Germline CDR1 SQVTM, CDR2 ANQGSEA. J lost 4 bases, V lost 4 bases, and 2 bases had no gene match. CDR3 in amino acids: CSVGDRGIYGYTF. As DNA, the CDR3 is TGCAGCGTTGGGGACAGGGGGATCTATGGCTACACCTTC.

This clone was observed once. CDR3: CARAWDSRNEQFF. CDR3 DNA sequence: TGTGCCCGAGCCTGGGACAGCAGAAATGAGCAGTTCTTC. The genes are TRBV2 and TRBJ2-1, with 7 bases matching TRBD1. Germline V gene sequence: CDR1 SNHLY, CDR2 FYNNEI. With V trimmed by 11 bases and J by 7 bases, 11 bases remained unmatched. This CDR3 is 13 amino acids long.

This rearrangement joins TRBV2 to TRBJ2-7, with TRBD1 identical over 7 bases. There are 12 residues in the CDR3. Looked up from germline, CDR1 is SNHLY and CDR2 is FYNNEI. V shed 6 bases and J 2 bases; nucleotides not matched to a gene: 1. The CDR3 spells CASSGQAYEQYF. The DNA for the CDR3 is TGTGCCAGCAGCGGACAGGCCTACGAGCAGTACTTC.

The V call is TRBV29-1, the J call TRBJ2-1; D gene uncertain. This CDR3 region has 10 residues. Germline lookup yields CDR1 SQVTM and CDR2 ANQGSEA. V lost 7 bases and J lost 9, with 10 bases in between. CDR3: CSAQGPEQFF. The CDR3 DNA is TGCAGCGCACAAGGGCCTGAGCAGTTCTTC.

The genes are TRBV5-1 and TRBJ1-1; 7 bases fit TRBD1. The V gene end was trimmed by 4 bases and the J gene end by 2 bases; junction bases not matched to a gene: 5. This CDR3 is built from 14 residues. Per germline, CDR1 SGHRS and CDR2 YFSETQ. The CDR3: CASSQGTVNTEAFF. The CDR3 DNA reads TGCGCCAGCAGCCAGGGGACAGTCAACACTGAAGCTTTCTTT.

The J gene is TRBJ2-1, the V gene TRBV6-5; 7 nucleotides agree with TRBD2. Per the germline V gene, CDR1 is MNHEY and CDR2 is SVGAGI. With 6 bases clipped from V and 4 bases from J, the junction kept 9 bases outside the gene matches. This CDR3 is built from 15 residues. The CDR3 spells CASRADLAAYNEQFF. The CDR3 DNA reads TGTGCCAGCAGAGCCGACCTAGCGGCTTACAATGAGCAGTTCTTC.

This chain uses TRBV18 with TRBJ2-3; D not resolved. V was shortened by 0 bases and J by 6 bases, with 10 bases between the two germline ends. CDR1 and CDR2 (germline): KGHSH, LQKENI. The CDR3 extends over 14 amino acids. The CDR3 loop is CASSPPDRSDTQYF. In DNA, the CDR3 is TGTGCCAGCTCACCACCGGACCGGTCGGATACGCAGTATTTT.

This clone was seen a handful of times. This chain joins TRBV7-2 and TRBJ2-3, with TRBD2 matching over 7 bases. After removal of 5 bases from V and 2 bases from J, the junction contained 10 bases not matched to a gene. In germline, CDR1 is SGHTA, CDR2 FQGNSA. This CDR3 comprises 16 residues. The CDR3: CASSRKTTSFTDTQYF. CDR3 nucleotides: TGTGCCAGCAGCCGGAAAACGACTAGCTTCACAGATACGCAGTATTTT.

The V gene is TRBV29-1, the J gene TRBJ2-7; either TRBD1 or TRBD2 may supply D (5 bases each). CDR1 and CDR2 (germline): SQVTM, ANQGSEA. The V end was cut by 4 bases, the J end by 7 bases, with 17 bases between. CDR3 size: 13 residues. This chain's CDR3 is CSVGGTPANEQYF. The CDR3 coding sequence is TGCAGCGTTGGGGGGACCCCGGCAAATGAGCAGTACTTC.

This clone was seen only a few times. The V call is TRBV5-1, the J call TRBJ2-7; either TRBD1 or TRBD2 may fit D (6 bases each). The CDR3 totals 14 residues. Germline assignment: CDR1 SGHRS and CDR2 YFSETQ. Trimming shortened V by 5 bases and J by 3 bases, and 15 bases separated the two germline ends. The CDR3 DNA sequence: TGCGCCAGCAGTGACGGGGGCGCCGACTACGAGCAGTACTTC. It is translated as CASSDGGADYEQYF.

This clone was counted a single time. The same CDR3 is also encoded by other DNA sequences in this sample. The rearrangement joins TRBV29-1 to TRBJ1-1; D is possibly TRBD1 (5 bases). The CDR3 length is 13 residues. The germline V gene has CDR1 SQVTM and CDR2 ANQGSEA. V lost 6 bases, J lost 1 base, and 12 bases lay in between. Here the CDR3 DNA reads TGCAGCGTGGCCGGGACCCAGAACACTGAAGCTTTCTTT. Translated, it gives CSVAGTQNTEAFF.

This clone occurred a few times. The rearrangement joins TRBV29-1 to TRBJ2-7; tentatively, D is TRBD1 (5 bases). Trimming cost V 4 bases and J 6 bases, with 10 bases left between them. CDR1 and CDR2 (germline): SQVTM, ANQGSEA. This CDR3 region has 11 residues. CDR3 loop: CSVGREGEQYF. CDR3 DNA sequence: TGCAGCGTTGGCAGGGAAGGCGAGCAGTACTTC.

CDR3 loop: CASSWIGMGGYTF. The CDR3 bases are TGTGCCAGCAGTTGGATAGGGATGGGTGGCTACACCTTC. V and J are TRBV27 and TRBJ1-2; D uncertain. The CDR3 has 13 amino acids. V was cut by 4 bases and J by 7 bases, with 13 bases left in between. The V gene's germline CDR1 is MNHEY and CDR2 SMNVEV (reference sequence).